The 31 T cell receptor beta chains in this list originate from one sample, sequenced in a study of shared clonotypes between healthy human individuals. CD45RO-negative CD8 cells positively selected for CCR7 made up the naive population, which excluded terminally differentiated effector memory CD45RA+ cells. TCRdb keeps only in-frame clones here, not all; method: immunoSEQ multiplex PCR. Of around 1.9 million clones listed, about 93% are singletons. Sequencing used naive CD8+ T cells from PBMCs. These receptor sequences come from a man younger than 35 in good health. Some clones in this sample may be carry-over from other donors' samples.

The chain links TRBV28 to TRBJ1-2, with 7 bases fitting TRBD1. Germline V gene lookup returns CDR1 MDHEN and CDR2 SYDVKM. With V trimmed by 2 bases and J by 1 base, 4 bases remained unmatched. The length of the CDR3 is 15 residues. CDR3 DNA sequence: TGTGCCAGCAGTTTAGGACAGGAGTTTAACTATGGCTACACCTTC. Encoded protein: CASSLGQEFNYGYTF.

The gene calls are TRBV28 and TRBJ2-3, with a tentative D call TRBD2 (6 bases). The CDR3 runs to 15 residues. Germline V gives CDR1 MDHEN, CDR2 SYDVKM. Deletions cut 2 bases from V and 5 bases from J, with 14 bases between. CDR3 in DNA: TGTGCCAGCAGTTTACGGCTAGCGCCTCGAGATACGCAGTATTTT. Translated: CASSLRLAPRDTQYF.

For this clone: In the same sample, other DNA sequences code for this CDR3. J is TRBJ2-1 and V is TRBV27; 7 positions agree with TRBD2. V lost 5 bases, J lost 0 bases, and 4 bases stayed unmatched. Germline CDR1 MNHEY, CDR2 SMNVEV (reference sequence). The CDR3 runs 15 residues. In DNA, the CDR3 is TGTGCCAGCAGTCCGGGACTACCCTCCTACAATGAGCAGTTCTTC. Amino acid sequence: CASSPGLPSYNEQFF.

The genes are TRBV7-9 and TRBJ2-6, with D possibly being TRBD1 (5 bases). This CDR3 contains 16 residues. Germline V gene sequence: CDR1 SEHNR, CDR2 FQNEAQ (reference sequence). V shed 5 bases and J shed 0 bases, with 11 bases lying between them. The CDR3 sequence is CASSPRQISGANVLTF. In DNA form, the CDR3 reads TGTGCCAGCAGCCCCCGACAGATCTCTGGGGCCAACGTCCTGACTTTC. The full variable domain, completed using reference TRBV7-9 and TRBJ2-6, is DTGVSQNPRHKITKRGQNVTFRCDPISEHNRLYWYRQTLGQGPEFLTYFQNEAQLEKSRLLSDRFSAERPKGSFSTLEIQRTEQGDSAMYLCASSPRQISGANVLTFGAGSRLTVL.

In this sample, this clone turned up once. The gene calls are TRBV4-2 and TRBJ2-2; the D call may be TRBD1 or TRBD2 (5 bases each). Germline V gives CDR1 LGHNA, CDR2 YNFKEQ. This CDR3 has 18 amino acids. Trimming cost V 1 base and J 1 base, with 16 bases left between them. This CDR3 is CASSQGGWGAENTGELFF. CDR3 in DNA: TGTGCCAGCAGCCAAGGGGGCTGGGGAGCGGAGAACACCGGGGAGCTGTTTTTT.

The chain links TRBV21-1 to TRBJ2-7; TRBD1 was called by the table and not checked on the DNA. TRBV21-1 is described as a pseudogene. CDR3 length: 15 amino acids. In nucleotides, the CDR3 is TGTGCCAGCAGCAAATCTCAGGGCAGCTCCTACGAGCAGTACTTC. Protein: CASSKSQGSSYEQYF.

This clone has just one count. V is TRBV28 and J is TRBJ2-7; D may be TRBD1 (6 bases). The CDR3 consists of 12 residues. V was shortened by 6 bases and J by 3 bases, with 9 bases between the two germline ends. Germline V gives CDR1 MDHEN, CDR2 SYDVKM. CDR3 bases: TGTGCCAGCAGACAGGGAATCTACGAGCAGTACTTC. Translation gives CASRQGIYEQYF.

V is TRBV14 and J is TRBJ2-1; TRBD2 aligns across 11 bases. Germline V CDR1 and CDR2: SGHDN, FVKESK. With 1 base clipped from V and 15 bases from J, the junction kept 8 bases outside the gene matches. The CDR3 spans 14 residues. CDR3 bases: TGTGCCAGCAGCCAAGGGGTTAGCGGGAGGGCCTCGTTCTTC. The encoded protein is CASSQGVSGRASFF.

This chain links TRBV11-2 with TRBJ2-7; TRBD1 aligns across 10 bases. The V and J ends lost 3 bases and 5 bases, in that order; junction bases with no gene match: 10. The CDR3 is 16 residues long. The germline gives CDR1 SGHAT, CDR2 FQNNGV. CDR3 DNA: TGTGCCAGCAGCTTTGGGGTGGACAGGGGGTTCCACGAGCAGTACTTC. It specifies CASSFGVDRGFHEQYF. Full variable domain (remainder filled in from reference TRBV11-2 and TRBJ2-7): EAGVAQSPRYKIIEKRQSVAFWCNPISGHATLYWYQQILGQGPKLLIQFQNNGVVDDSQLPKDRFSAERLKGVDSTLKIQPAKLEDSAVYLCASSFGVDRGFHEQYFGPGTRLTVT.

This clone appeared once. The gene calls are TRBV5-1 and TRBJ1-1; the match to TRBD1 covers 7 bases. The CDR3 extends over 15 amino acids. Germline V gene lookup returns CDR1 SGHRS and CDR2 YFSETQ. V was pared by 4 bases and J by 0 bases, with 6 bases of the junction left unmatched. The CDR3 sequence: CASSIAQGLNTEAFF. CDR3 in DNA: TGCGCCAGCAGCATCGCACAGGGGTTGAACACTGAAGCTTTCTTT. Complete variable domain (other parts from reference TRBV5-1 and TRBJ1-1): KAGVTQTPRYLIKTRGQQVTLSCSPISGHRSVSWYQQTPGQGLQFLFEYFSETQRNKGNFPGRFSGRQFSNSRSEMNVSTLELGDSALYLCASSIAQGLNTEAFFGQGTRLTVV.

This sequence joins TRBV6-1 and TRBJ2-3, with 8 bases matching TRBD2. The CDR3 spans 15 residues. The V segment lost 3 bases and the J segment 7 bases; nucleotides outside the gene matches: 9. The germline gives CDR1 MNHNS, CDR2 SASEGT. CDR3 DNA sequence: TGTGCCAGCAGTGACGGGGGGGGTTGGTTATATACGCAGTATTTT. Translation gives CASSDGGGWLYTQYF.

As concerns this clone: The same CDR3 is also encoded by other DNA sequences in this sample. The chain joins TRBV19 to TRBJ1-1; D is possibly TRBD1 (5 bases). This CDR3 region has 10 residues. Germline CDR1 and CDR2: LNHDA and SQIVND (reference sequence). V shed 11 bases and J shed 3 bases, with 7 bases lying between them. The CDR3 coding sequence is TGTGCCTCGGGGGACACTGAAGCTTTCTTT. Protein: CASGDTEAFF.

A remark on this clone: Other DNA sequences within the sample encode an identical CDR3. The CDR3 DNA follows: TGTGCCAGCAGCTTAGTGGCGGGAGTCGCAGATACGCAGTATTTT. This sequence encodes CASSLVAGVADTQYF. This chain links TRBV11-2 with TRBJ2-3; 7 nucleotides align to TRBD2. This CDR3 has 15 amino acids. CDR1 SGHAT and CDR2 FQNNGV come from the germline V gene. With V trimmed by 1 base and J by 4 bases, 5 bases remained unmatched.

The V and J genes are TRBV11-2 and TRBJ2-7; 10 bases line up with TRBD2. Unmatched junction bases numbered 12, after V lost 5 bases and J lost 2 bases. The germline CDR1 and CDR2 sequences are SGHAT and FQNNGV. CDR3 length equals 17 residues. The CDR3 sequence is CASSPATGTSAAYEQYF. CDR3 nucleotide sequence: TGTGCCAGCAGCCCCGCCACCGGGACTAGCGCCGCCTACGAGCAGTACTTC.

Note on this clone: Other DNA sequences in this specimen translate into the identical CDR3. V is TRBV7-6 and J is TRBJ2-2; the D gene is possibly TRBD2 (6 bases). Germline V gene lookup returns CDR1 SGHVS and CDR2 FNYEAQ. Trimming shortened V by 3 bases and J by 1 base, and 6 bases separated the two germline ends. CDR3 length: 14 amino acids. CDR3 DNA: TGTGCCAGCAGCTTGGGAGGGAACACCGGGGAGCTGTTTTTT. Amino acid sequence: CASSLGGNTGELFF.

The CDR3 coding sequence is TGTGCCAGCAGTCTTGACCCAGGATGGACTAGCGGGAGGCATGAGCAGTTCTTC. It specifies CASSLDPGWTSGRHEQFF. This chain connects TRBV28 to TRBJ2-1; 14 bases map to TRBD2. This CDR3 is 18 amino acids long. Trimming removed 5 bases from V and 8 bases from J; junction bases left unmatched: 14. CDR1 and CDR2 from the germline V gene are MDHEN and SYDVKM.

This clone was recorded only once. The V and J genes are TRBV19 and TRBJ2-4; tentatively, D is TRBD2 (5 bases). This CDR3 has 15 residues. Trimming stripped 6 bases from V and 7 bases from J, with 19 bases between. Germline CDR1 and CDR2: LNHDA and SQIVND (reference sequence). CDR3: CASRTGNPEENIQYF. The CDR3 DNA reads TGTGCCAGTAGAACCGGGAACCCGGAGGAGAACATTCAGTACTTC.

CDR3 DNA sequence: TGTGCCAGCAGCTTGGGGACAGGGGTTGCCCTTAACACTGAAGCTTTCTTT. Amino acid sequence: CASSLGTGVALNTEAFF. The rearrangement uses TRBV7-9 and TRBJ1-1, with TRBD1 identical over 10 bases. The CDR3 is made up of 17 amino acids. J was trimmed by 2 bases and V by 3 bases; bases with no gene match: 9. Germline assignment: CDR1 SEHNR and CDR2 FQNEAQ (reference sequence).

V is TRBV28 and J is TRBJ2-1; 9 bases are a match to TRBD2. V shed 5 bases and J 3 bases; nucleotides not matched to a gene: 8. The germline CDR1 and CDR2 sequences are MDHEN and SYDVKM. The CDR3 consists of 16 residues. The CDR3 spells CASSPRGTSFYNEQFF. CDR3 sequence (DNA): TGTGCCAGCAGTCCGCGCGGGACTAGCTTCTACAATGAGCAGTTCTTC.

The V and J genes are TRBV5-1 and TRBJ2-3, with 9 nucleotides matching TRBD2. Trimming removed 2 bases from V and 2 bases from J; junction bases left unmatched: 6. This CDR3 contains 16 residues. The germline V gene encodes CDR1 SGHRS and CDR2 YFSETQ. As DNA, the CDR3 is TGCGCCAGCAGCTTACAGCGGGAGGCCTACACAGATACGCAGTATTTT. This sequence encodes CASSLQREAYTDTQYF.

The V call is TRBV19, the J call TRBJ1-5, with 11 bases fitting TRBD1. V gave up 8 bases and J gave up 4 bases; unmatched junction bases: 10. Germline values: CDR1 LNHDA, CDR2 SQIVND (reference sequence). CDR3 size: 16 residues. Written as DNA, the CDR3 is TGTGCCAGTCTCCGGGACAGGGGGGAGATTAATCAGCCCCAGCATTTT. Encoded protein: CASLRDRGEINQPQHF.

The chain links TRBV6-6 to TRBJ1-1, with D perhaps matching TRBD1 (6 bases). Germline CDR1 MNHNY, CDR2 SVGAGI (reference sequence). Trimming removed 8 bases at V and 7 bases at J, with 14 bases between. The CDR3 has 12 residues. The CDR3 reads CASFIVRGEAFF. The CDR3 DNA is TGTGCCAGCTTTATAGTCAGGGGTGAAGCTTTCTTT.

The chain uses TRBV27 and TRBJ1-2; 9 positions agree with TRBD1. Germline CDR1 reads MNHEY; CDR2 reads SMNVEV (reference sequence). V dropped 6 bases and J dropped 3; count of bases not matched to a gene: 11. This CDR3 comprises 16 residues. The CDR3 DNA sequence: TGTGCCAGCAGCCACCGGGACAGGGTATTTCACTATGGCTACACCTTC. Protein product: CASSHRDRVFHYGYTF.

The chain links TRBV4-1 to TRBJ2-1, with 9 bases fitting TRBD2. From germline, CDR1 is MGHRA and CDR2 YSYEKL. The CDR3 spans 16 residues. The ends lost 5 bases at V and 4 bases at J; junction bases unmatched: 9. CDR3 loop: CASSYSGRGPYNEQFF. The CDR3, as DNA: TGCGCCAGCAGCTATAGCGGGAGAGGCCCATACAATGAGCAGTTCTTC.

This clone appeared once. CDR3 sequence (DNA): TGTGCCAGCAGCCCCTCGGGAGAACTTGAGCAGTTCTTC. This sequence encodes CASSPSGELEQFF. J is TRBJ2-1 and V is TRBV2, with D maybe TRBD2 (6 bases). V was clipped by 6 bases and J by 9 bases, with 15 bases between them. Germline CDR1 and CDR2: SNHLY and FYNNEI. CDR3 length equals 13 residues. The entire variable domain, with the rest obtained from reference TRBV2 and TRBJ2-1, is as follows: EPEVTQTPSHQVTQMGQEVILRCVPISNHLYFYWYRQILGQKVEFLVSFYNNEISEKSEIFDDQFSVERPDGSNFTLKIRSTKLEDSAMYFCASSPSGELEQFFGPGTRLTVL.

J is TRBJ2-7 and V is TRBV18; D is unresolved. CDR3 length: 13 residues. With 0 bases removed from V and 5 bases from J, the gap between germline ends came to 8 bases. Germline values: CDR1 KGHSH, CDR2 LQKENI. CDR3 bases: TGTGCCAGCTCACCACCAGGGTTAAACGAGCAGTACTTC. Its protein product is CASSPPGLNEQYF.

The chain has TRBV2 and TRBJ1-2, with TRBD1 identical over 9 bases. The CDR3 sequence is 18 residues long. Germline V gene sequence: CDR1 SNHLY, CDR2 FYNNEI. V gave up 5 bases and J gave up 4 bases; unmatched junction bases: 17. This CDR3 is CASSPTSPGTGIVYGYTF. The CDR3 bases are TGTGCCAGCAGTCCAACAAGTCCCGGGACAGGGATTGTCTATGGCTACACCTTC.

This chain joins TRBV30 and TRBJ1-1; 9 bases align to TRBD1. The CDR3 has 15 residues. Germline CDR1 is GTSNPN and CDR2 is SVGIG (reference sequence). The J segment lost 3 bases and the V segment lost 6 bases, leaving 11 bases of the junction unmatched. The CDR3 DNA reads TGTGCCTGCCTCGGAGGGGACAGGGCTTACACTGAAGCTTTCTTT. It translates to CACLGGDRAYTEAFF.

The V call is TRBV23-1, the J call TRBJ2-5, with D perhaps being TRBD1 or TRBD2 (6 bases each). TRBV23-1 is an ORF for which the function is uncertain. The V gene lost 0 bases and the J gene lost 4 bases, with 9 bases spanning the gap. The CDR3 is 14 residues long. CDR3 sequence: CASSQSGGRETQYF. CDR3 DNA sequence: TGCGCCAGCAGTCAATCTGGGGGGCGAGAGACCCAGTACTTC.

This clone was detected once. This rearrangement joins TRBV7-9 to TRBJ2-1, with TRBD2 as a possible D gene (6 bases). The germline CDR1 and CDR2 sequences are SEHNR and FQNEAQ (reference sequence). This CDR3 contains 14 residues. V lost 7 bases to trimming and J lost 5 bases, with 15 bases between them. Here the CDR3 reads CASTPGTLDNEQFF. CDR3 DNA sequence: TGTGCCAGCACCCCCGGGACTCTAGACAATGAGCAGTTCTTC.

The chain joins TRBV6-1 to TRBJ1-5; D may be TRBD1 (6 bases). The CDR3 length is 18 residues. Germline-derived CDR1 and CDR2 are MNHNS and SASEGT. Trimming shortened V by 1 base and J by 0 bases, and 16 bases separated the two germline ends. CDR3 region: CASSEVRGGVYSNQPQHF. In DNA, the CDR3 is TGTGCCAGCAGTGAAGTTAGGGGGGGCGTTTATAGCAATCAGCCCCAGCATTTT.